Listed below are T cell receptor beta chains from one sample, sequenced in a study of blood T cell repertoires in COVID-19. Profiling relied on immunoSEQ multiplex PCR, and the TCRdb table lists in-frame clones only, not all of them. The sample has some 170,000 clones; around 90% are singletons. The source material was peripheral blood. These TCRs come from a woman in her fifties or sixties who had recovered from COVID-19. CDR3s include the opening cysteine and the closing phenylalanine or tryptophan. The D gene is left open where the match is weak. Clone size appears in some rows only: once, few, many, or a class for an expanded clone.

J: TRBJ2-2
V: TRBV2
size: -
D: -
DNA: TGTGCCAGCAGTGAAGAGAACCCGACTTTCAACACCGGGGAGCTGTTTTTT
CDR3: CASSEENPTFNTGELFF

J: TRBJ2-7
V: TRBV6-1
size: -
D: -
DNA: TGTGCCAGCAGTGTGAAAGGTACTACTCAATCCTCCTACGAGCAGTACTTC
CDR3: CASSVKGTTQSSYEQYF

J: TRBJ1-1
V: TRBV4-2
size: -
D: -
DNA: TGTGCCAGCAGCCAAGATCGGAGTAACACTGAAGCTTTCTTT
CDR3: CASSQDRSNTEAFF

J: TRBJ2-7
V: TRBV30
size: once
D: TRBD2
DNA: TGTGCCTGGAGTCGGGGGGACCTGTACGAGCAGTACTTC
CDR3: CAWSRGDLYEQYF

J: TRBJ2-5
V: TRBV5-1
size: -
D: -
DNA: TGCGCCAGCAGCTTCGGTCCCGACCAAGAGACCCAGTACTTC
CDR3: CASSFGPDQETQYF

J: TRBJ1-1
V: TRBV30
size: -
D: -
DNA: TGTGCCTGGAGTGTGGGGAGTTGGACTGAAGCTTTCTTT
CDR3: CAWSVGSWTEAFF

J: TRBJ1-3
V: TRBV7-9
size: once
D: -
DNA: TGTGCCAGCAGATCTATTGACAGGAACTCTGGAAACACCATATATTTT
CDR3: CASRSIDRNSGNTIYF

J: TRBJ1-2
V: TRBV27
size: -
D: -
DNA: TGTGCCAGCAGTCCCCGACAGTCTAACTATGGCTACACCTTC
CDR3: CASSPRQSNYGYTF

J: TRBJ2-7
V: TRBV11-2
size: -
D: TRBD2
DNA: TGTGCCAGCAGCCCCAGCGGGGGAAAAAATTCCTACGAGCAGTACTTC
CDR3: CASSPSGGKNSYEQYF

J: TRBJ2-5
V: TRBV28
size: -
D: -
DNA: TGTGCCAGCAACGGGAAAGGCGGGTACCAAGAGACCCAGTACTTC
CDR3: CASNGKGGYQETQYF

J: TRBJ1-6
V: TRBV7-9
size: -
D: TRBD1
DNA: TGTGCCAGCAGCCATGACAGGGACGCACCCCTCCACTTT
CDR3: CASSHDRDAPLHF

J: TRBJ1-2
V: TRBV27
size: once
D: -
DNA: TGTGCCAGCAGTTTATGGGGGGGGGCAGGCTATGGCTACACCTTC
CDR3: CASSLWGGAGYGYTF